The next 19 T cell receptor beta chains were all read from a single sample in a study of spatial heterogeneity in lung cancer (dated by TCRdb to between 2018 and 2021). Their antigens remain unidentified. The method was 5' RACE. TCRdb names NextSeq 500 as the instrument used. The public reads were quality trimmed at Q25 with fastp and then assembled into clones with MiXCR by TCRdb, keeping productive beta chains. Entries are consolidated by CDR3 protein sequence, retaining the most common genes and DNA. This sample has about 6,000 distinct CDR3 sequences in its table, and 7.5% to 8% of those were observed once. Of the sample, 25% to 30% falls within the top ten clones. The intended sense of this specimen's time point label: sample taken at primary tumor resection. Broader findings and caveats from the paper: The tumor nonsynonymous mutation count correlated with the number of expanded alpha and beta TCRs within the tumor.

Specimen: lung tumor tissue, collected at surgery. Receptors were obtained from a female donor with early-stage non-small cell lung cancer.

By share of the sample, this clonotype is medium-sized. The chain recombines TRBV5-1 with TRBJ2-5, with TRBD1 as a possible D gene (5 bases). Germline assignment: CDR1 SGHRS and CDR2 YFSETQ. This CDR3 has 15 amino acids. The V end lost 0 bases, the J end lost 0 bases, and 9 bases lay between the germline ends. CDR3 in amino acids: CASSLETANQETQYF. CDR3 nucleotides: TGCGCCAGCAGCTTGGAGACAGCCAACCAAGAGACCCAGTACTTC.

J is TRBJ1-5 and V is TRBV5-6; perhaps TRBD1 as D (5 bases). The V and J ends lost 1 base and 2 bases respectively, with 16 bases between them. From germline, CDR1 is SGHDT and CDR2 YYEEEE. This CDR3 has 17 amino acids. The CDR3 sequence: CASSLLGDSRGNQPQHF. The CDR3 nucleotides are TGTGCCAGCAGCTTGTTAGGGGATAGTCGAGGCAATCAGCCCCAGCATTTT.

In its sample, this clonotype was seen many times. The J gene is TRBJ2-5, the V gene TRBV12-3 or TRBV12-4; 11 bases fit TRBD2. With V trimmed by 1 base and J by 7 bases, 11 bases remained unmatched. The CDR3 has 17 residues. CDR3: CASSLGASGGTLGTQYF. DNA for the CDR3: TGTGCCAGCAGTTTAGGGGCTAGCGGGGGGACCCTCGGGACCCAGTACTTC.

This clonotype has ten or more counts. V and J are TRBV20-1 and TRBJ1-2; 10 nucleotides align to TRBD1. This CDR3 comprises 15 residues. V trimming: 7 bases; J trimming: 8 bases; junction bases outside the gene matches: 16. Germline assignment: CDR1 DFQATT and CDR2 SNEGSKA (reference sequence). The CDR3 spells CSVYPPGQGYGGYTF. The CDR3 DNA follows: TGCAGTGTTTATCCTCCGGGACAGGGGTACGGGGGCTACACCTTC.

By sample share, this clonotype is medium-sized. V usage is TRBV6-5 and J usage is TRBJ2-1, with unresolved D. V was clipped by 5 bases and J by 2 bases, with 7 bases between them. Germline V gives CDR1 MNHEY, CDR2 SVGAGI. CDR3 length: 13 amino acids. CDR3 in amino acids: CASSRQPYNEQFF. CDR3 coding DNA: TGTGCCAGCAGTCGTCAGCCCTACAATGAGCAGTTCTTC.

By its share, this clonotype is hyperexpanded. The chain joins TRBV7-2 to TRBJ2-1, with 14 bases fitting TRBD2. The germline gives CDR1 SGHTA, CDR2 FQGNSA. The CDR3 sequence is 15 residues long. V lost 5 bases, J lost 7 bases, and 4 bases stayed unmatched. CDR3 sequence reads: CASSQGLAGGNEQFF. As DNA, the CDR3 is TGTGCCAGCAGCCAAGGACTAGCGGGAGGTAATGAGCAGTTCTTC.

This clonotype has a count of ten or more. This rearrangement joins TRBV15 to TRBJ2-3; 9 nucleotides agree with TRBD2. Trimming at V came to 0 bases and at J to 3 bases, leaving 1 base not matched to a gene. Germline CDR1 is LNHNV and CDR2 is YYDKDF (reference sequence). This CDR3 comprises 15 residues. The CDR3 loop reads CATSRDLAGTDTQYF. As DNA, the CDR3 is TGTGCCACCAGCAGAGATCTAGCGGGAACAGATACGCAGTATTTT.

This clonotype occurred many times. CDR3 nucleotides: TGTGCCAGCTCACGAGGGGACAGACCCTACGAGCAGTACTTC. This encodes CASSRGDRPYEQYF. The chain employs TRBV18 and TRBJ2-7; 7 positions match TRBD1. V trimming: 4 bases; J trimming: 2 bases; junction bases outside the gene matches: 5. Germline lookup yields CDR1 KGHSH and CDR2 LQKENI. The CDR3 spans 14 residues. The whole variable domain, remainder taken from reference TRBV18 and TRBJ2-7, is NAGVMQNPRHLVRRRGQEARLRCSPMKGHSHVYWYRQLPEEGLKFMVYLQKENIIDESGMPKERFSAEFPKEGPSILRIQQVVRGDSAAYFCASSRGDRPYEQYFGPGTRLTVT.

This clonotype is classed as medium-sized. The rearrangement links TRBV21-1 to TRBJ2-7; TRBD1 was called by the table and not checked on the DNA. TRBV21-1 is designated a pseudogene. This CDR3 spans 15 amino acids. The CDR3 nucleotides are TGTGCCAGCACCGACAGGGGGCAGGCCTCCTACGAGCAGTACTTC. This codes for CASTDRGQASYEQYF.

By sample fraction, this clonotype is medium-sized. J is TRBJ2-3 and V is TRBV9, with 15 bases lining up with TRBD2. The length of the CDR3 is 18 residues. Germline trimming cut 2 bases from V and 0 bases from J; bases unmatched to any gene: 4. CDR1 SGDLS and CDR2 YYNGEE come from the germline V gene. The CDR3 here is CASSVGTSGGKSTDTQYF. The CDR3 nucleotides are TGTGCCAGCAGCGTCGGGACTAGCGGGGGGAAAAGCACAGATACGCAGTATTTT.

The table lists this clonotype with many counts. CDR3 sequence: CASKPLREYNEQFF. Written as DNA, the CDR3 is TGTGCCAGCAAACCGTTGCGGGAATACAATGAGCAGTTCTTC. The chain combines TRBV2 with TRBJ2-1; a weak D match, TRBD2 (6 bases). Trimming stripped 7 bases from V and 4 bases from J, with 14 bases between. The CDR3 has 14 amino acids. From germline, CDR1 is SNHLY and CDR2 FYNNEI.

This clonotype was counted at least ten times. The chain uses TRBV21-1 and TRBJ2-4; TRBD2 is the table's D call, not checked against the DNA. TRBV21-1 is termed a pseudogene. This CDR3 has 18 residues. This chain's CDR3 is CASSKAGLAAGIKNIQYF. The CDR3 nucleotides are TGTGCCAGCAGCAAAGCGGGGCTTGCGGCGGGGATCAAAAACATTCAGTACTTC.

At least ten counts were recorded for this clonotype. One junction end disagrees with the germline gene, perhaps due to a read error. The rearrangement links TRBV18 to TRBJ2-1; 13 nucleotides agree with TRBD2. The germline V gene encodes CDR1 KGHSH and CDR2 LQKENI. The CDR3 is 16 residues long. The CDR3 protein is CANSRTSGGGYNEQFF. The CDR3 coding sequence is TGTGCCAACTCACGGACTAGCGGGGGAGGCTACAATGAGCAGTTCTTC.

By share of the sample, this clonotype is medium-sized (0.01 to 0.1%). The rearrangement uses TRBV9 and TRBJ2-5; D possibly corresponds to TRBD2 (5 bases). The CDR3 extends over 14 amino acids. The V end lost 4 bases, the J end lost 4 bases, and 14 bases lay between the germline ends. The germline V gene has CDR1 SGDLS and CDR2 YYNGEE. The CDR3 nucleotides read TGTGCCAGCAGCCCAGAGGGAGCGTTAGAGACCCAGTACTTC. This codes for CASSPEGALETQYF.

The rearrangement joins TRBV6-6 to TRBJ2-3, with 9 positions matching TRBD2. Germline V CDR1 and CDR2: MNHNY, SVGAGI (reference sequence). With 8 bases clipped from V and 6 bases from J, the junction kept 9 bases outside the gene matches. The length of the CDR3 is 14 residues. Here the CDR3 DNA reads TGTGCCAGCGGGGAAGCGGGGGGCCTGGATACGCAGTATTTT. Protein: CASGEAGGLDTQYF.

Points on this clonotype: Mismatch with germline at one junction end may stem from a read error. The genes are TRBV5-1 and TRBJ2-3; the D gene is possibly TRBD2 (5 bases). Germline CDR1 SGHRS, CDR2 YFSETQ. The CDR3 runs 19 residues. The CDR3 nucleotides read TGTGCCAACAGCTTGGTCTTAGTTTCTCGGACTCTAGCAACAGATACGCAGTATTTT. Protein product: CANSLVLVSRTLATDTQYF.

The sample holds many counts of this clonotype. The chain combines TRBV29-1 with TRBJ1-5, with D perhaps TRBD1 (6 bases). Trimming cost V 4 bases and J 5 bases, with 12 bases left between them. The CDR3 contains 13 residues. CDR1 and CDR2 (germline): SQVTM, ANQGSEA. CDR3 sequence reads: CSVGGGVDQPQHF. CDR3 in DNA: TGCAGCGTTGGAGGGGGGGTTGATCAGCCCCAGCATTTT.

This clonotype was detected many times. This sequence joins TRBV20-1 and TRBJ2-1; 8 bases match TRBD2. Trimming took 0 bases from V and 7 from J; bases not matched to a gene: 8. CDR1 and CDR2 (germline): DFQATT, SNEGSKA (reference sequence). This CDR3 region has 15 residues. For the CDR3, the DNA is TGCAGTGCTAGAGAGGCCGGGAGGGCCGGAAATGAGCAGTTCTTC. This sequence encodes CSAREAGRAGNEQFF.

This clonotype was recorded many times. This chain connects TRBV7-6 to TRBJ2-2; 10 bases line up with TRBD2. Trimming at V came to 1 base and at J to 4 bases, leaving 3 bases not matched to a gene. CDR3 length equals 16 residues. CDR1 SGHVS and CDR2 FNYEAQ come from the germline V gene. In DNA form, the CDR3 reads TGTGCCAGCAGCTTAGTCCTAGCGGGGGTCACCGGGGAGCTGTTTTTT. Translated: CASSLVLAGVTGELFF.